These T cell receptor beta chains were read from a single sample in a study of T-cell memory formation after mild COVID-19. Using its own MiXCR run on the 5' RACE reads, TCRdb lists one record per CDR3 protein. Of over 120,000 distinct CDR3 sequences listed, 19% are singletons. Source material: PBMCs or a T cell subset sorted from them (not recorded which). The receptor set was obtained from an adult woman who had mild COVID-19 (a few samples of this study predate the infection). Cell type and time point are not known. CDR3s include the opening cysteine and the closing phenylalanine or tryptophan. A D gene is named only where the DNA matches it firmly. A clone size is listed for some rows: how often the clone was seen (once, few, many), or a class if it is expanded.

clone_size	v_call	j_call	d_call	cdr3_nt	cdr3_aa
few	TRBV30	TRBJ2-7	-	TGTGCCTGGAGTGTACGAGGGTTCGAGCAGTACTTC	CAWSVRGFEQYF
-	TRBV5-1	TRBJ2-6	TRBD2	TGCGCCAGCAGCTTTGGGGCGGGAGGACTCTCTGGGGCCAACGTCCTGACTTTC	CASSFGAGGLSGANVLTF
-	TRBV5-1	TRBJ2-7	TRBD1	TGCGCCAGCAGCTTGGATGGACAGGGGAGTGACGAGCAGTACTTC	CASSLDGQGSDEQYF
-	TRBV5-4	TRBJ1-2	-	TGTGCCAGCAGCATCGAGCAGGGTGGCTACACCTTC	CASSIEQGGYTF
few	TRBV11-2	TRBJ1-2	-	TGTGCCATTCCAACCTCGAGAGGCCCCGTCTATGGCTACACCTTC	CAIPTSRGPVYGYTF
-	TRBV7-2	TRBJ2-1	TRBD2	TGTGCCAGCAGCCCCAAGGGACTAGCGGGAGTCCCCTACAATGAGCAGTTCTTC	CASSPKGLAGVPYNEQFF
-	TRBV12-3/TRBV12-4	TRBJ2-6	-	TGTGCCAGCACCTTAGAGTCTTCTGGGGCCAACGTCCTGACTTTC	CASTLESSGANVLTF
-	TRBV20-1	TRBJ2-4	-	TGCAGTGCCCCCACACCGTCAGGGGAGGAAAACATTCAGTACTTC	CSAPTPSGEENIQYF
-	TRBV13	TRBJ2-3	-	TGTGCCAGCAGCTTAGACGTGGTCACAGATACGCAGTATTTT	CASSLDVVTDTQYF
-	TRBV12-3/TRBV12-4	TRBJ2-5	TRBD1	TGTGCCAGCGCAACACAGGGGATAGGGGAGACCCAGTACTTC	CASATQGIGETQYF
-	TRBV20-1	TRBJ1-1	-	TGCAGTGCTAGAGAACGGAGGTCGGGGGCCACTGAAGCTTTCTTT	CSARERRSGATEAFF
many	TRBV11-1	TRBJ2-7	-	TGTGCCAGCAGCTCCGGACAGTCCTACGAGCAGTACTTC	CASSSGQSYEQYF
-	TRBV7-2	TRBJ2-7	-	TGTGCCAGCTCTGTAGGGCCGCAGGCCTACGAGCAGTACTTC	CASSVGPQAYEQYF
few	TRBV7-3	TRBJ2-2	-	TGTGCCAGCAGCTTTGGGCTAGCAGCCGGGGAGCTGTTTTTT	CASSFGLAAGELFF
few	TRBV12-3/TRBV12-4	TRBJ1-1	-	TGTGCCACTCGGTGGGGGGCCGGGAACACTGAAGCTTTCTTT	CATRWGAGNTEAFF
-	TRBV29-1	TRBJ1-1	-	TGCAGCGTACAGTGGGGGAGGAACACTGAAGCTTTCTTT	CSVQWGRNTEAFF
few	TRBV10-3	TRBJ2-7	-	TGTGCCATCAGTGCGCCCGTCTCGGTAGAGCAGTACTTC	CAISAPVSVEQYF
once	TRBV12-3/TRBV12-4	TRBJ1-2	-	TGTGCCAGCAGTTCCGGGACTTGGGATGGCTACACCTTC	CASSSGTWDGYTF
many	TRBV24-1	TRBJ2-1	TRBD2	TGTGCCACCAGTGACGAGTCGGCGGGAGGAAGGAATGAGCAGTTCTTC	CATSDESAGGRNEQFF
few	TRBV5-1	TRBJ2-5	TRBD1	TGCGCCAGCAGCGCCGGGACAGGCGAGACCCAGTACTTC	CASSAGTGETQYF
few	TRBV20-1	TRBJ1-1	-	TGCAGTGCTAGGCCCGGGTCTGAAGCTTTCTTT	CSARPGSEAFF
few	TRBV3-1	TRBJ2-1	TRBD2	TGTGCCAGCAGCCAGACTAGCGCCGCCGCCTCCTACAATGAGCAGTTCTTC	CASSQTSAAASYNEQFF
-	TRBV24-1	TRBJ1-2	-	TGTGCCACCAGCACGGACAGTTCCTATGGCTACACCTTC	CATSTDSSYGYTF
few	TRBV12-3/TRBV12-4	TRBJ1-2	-	TGTGCCAGCAGTTTAGACTGGGGCTATGGCTACACCTTC	CASSLDWGYGYTF
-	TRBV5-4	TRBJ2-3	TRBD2	TGTGCCAGCAGCATGCGACTAGCGGGAGCAGATACGCAGTATTTT	CASSMRLAGADTQYF
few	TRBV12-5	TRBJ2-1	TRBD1	TGTGCTAGTGGCTCCGGGACAGCGGAGCAGCAGTTCTTC	CASGSGTAEQQFF
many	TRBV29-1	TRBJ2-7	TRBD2	TGCAGCCATGCCGGTAGCGGGAGCGACGAGCAGTACTTC	CSHAGSGSDEQYF
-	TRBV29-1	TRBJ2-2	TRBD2	TGCAGCGCCCGGACTAGCGGGACTGGGGAGCTGTTTTTT	CSARTSGTGELFF
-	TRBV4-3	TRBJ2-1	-	TGCGCCAGCAGCCAAAAAACTAGGCCCCAGGATGAGCAGTTCTTC	CASSQKTRPQDEQFF
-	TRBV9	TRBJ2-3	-	TGTGCCAGCAGCGCGCAGGGTATCGGCACAGATACGCAGTATTTT	CASSAQGIGTDTQYF
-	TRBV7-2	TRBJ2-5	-	TGTGCCAGCAGCTCCCTTCGACAAGAGACCCAGTACTTC	CASSSLRQETQYF
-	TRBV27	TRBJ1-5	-	TGTGCCAGCAGTTTATTGGGGGGGAGCGAGAGCGATCAGCCCCAGCATTTT	CASSLLGGSESDQPQHF
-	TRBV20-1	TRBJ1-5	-	TGCAGTGCCCAAACGCAAAAGGGCGGAATCTATCAGCCCCAGCATTTT	CSAQTQKGGIYQPQHF
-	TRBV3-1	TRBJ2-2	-	TGTGCCAGCAGCCAAGTTTACAGGAGGAACACCGGGGAGCTGTTTTTT	CASSQVYRRNTGELFF
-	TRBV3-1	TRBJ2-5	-	TGTGCCAGCAGCCAGTCTACACCGGGATTCCAAGAGACCCAGTACTTC	CASSQSTPGFQETQYF
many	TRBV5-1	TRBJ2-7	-	TGCGCCAGCAGCTTGAATAGTGGGGCCTACGAGCAGTACTTC	CASSLNSGAYEQYF
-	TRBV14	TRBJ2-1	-	TGTGCCAGCAGCCAAGTTCAGGCCGGCTACAATGAGCAGTTCTTC	CASSQVQAGYNEQFF
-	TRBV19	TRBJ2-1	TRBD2	TGTGCCAGTAGTACGTACGGGACTAGCGGGAGCTTCAATGAGCAGTTCTTC	CASSTYGTSGSFNEQFF
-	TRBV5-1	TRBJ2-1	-	TGCGCCAGCAGCTCCTCCGGGGCCTACAATGAGCAGTTCTTC	CASSSSGAYNEQFF